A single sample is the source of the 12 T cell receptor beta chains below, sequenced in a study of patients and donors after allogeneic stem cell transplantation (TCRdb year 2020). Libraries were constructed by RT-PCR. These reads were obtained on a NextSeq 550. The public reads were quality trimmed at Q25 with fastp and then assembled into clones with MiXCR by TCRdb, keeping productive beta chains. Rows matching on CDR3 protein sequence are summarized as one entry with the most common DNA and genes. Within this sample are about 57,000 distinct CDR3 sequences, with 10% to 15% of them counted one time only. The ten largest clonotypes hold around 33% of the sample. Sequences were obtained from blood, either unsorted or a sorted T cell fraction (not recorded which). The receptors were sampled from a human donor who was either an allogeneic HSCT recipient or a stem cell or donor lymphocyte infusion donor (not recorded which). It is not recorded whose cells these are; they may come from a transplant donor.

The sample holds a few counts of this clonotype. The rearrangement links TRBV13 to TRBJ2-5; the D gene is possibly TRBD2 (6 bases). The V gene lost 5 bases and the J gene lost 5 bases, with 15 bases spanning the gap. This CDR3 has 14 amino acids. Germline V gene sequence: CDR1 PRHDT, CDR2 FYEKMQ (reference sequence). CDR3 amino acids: CASSEEISGETQYF. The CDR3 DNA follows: TGTGCCAGCAGCGAAGAGATAAGCGGGGAGACCCAGTACTTC.

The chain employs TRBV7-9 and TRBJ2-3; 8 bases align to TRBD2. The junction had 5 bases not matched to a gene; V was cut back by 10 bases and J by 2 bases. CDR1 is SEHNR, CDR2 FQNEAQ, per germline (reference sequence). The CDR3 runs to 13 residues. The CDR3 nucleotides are TGTGCCATGACGGGAGGGCCCACAGATACGCAGTATTTT. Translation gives CAMTGGPTDTQYF. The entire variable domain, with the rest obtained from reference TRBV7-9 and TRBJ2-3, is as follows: DTGVSQNPRHKITKRGQNVTFRCDPISEHNRLYWYRQTLGQGPEFLTYFQNEAQLEKSRLLSDRFSAERPKGSFSTLEIQRTEQGDSAMYLCAMTGGPTDTQYFGPGTRLTVL.

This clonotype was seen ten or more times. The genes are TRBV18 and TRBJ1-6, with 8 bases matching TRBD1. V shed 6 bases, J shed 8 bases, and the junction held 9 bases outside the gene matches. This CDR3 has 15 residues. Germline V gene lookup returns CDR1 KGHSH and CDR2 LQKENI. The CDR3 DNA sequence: TGTGCCAGCTCGCCAGGACAGGGAACGGATTCACCCCTCCACTTT. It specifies CASSPGQGTDSPLHF.

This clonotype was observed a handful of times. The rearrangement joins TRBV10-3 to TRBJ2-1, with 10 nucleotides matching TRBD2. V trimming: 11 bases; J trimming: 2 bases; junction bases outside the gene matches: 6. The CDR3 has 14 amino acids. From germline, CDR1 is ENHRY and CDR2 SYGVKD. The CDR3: CAAIAGGPYNEQFF. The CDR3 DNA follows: TGTGCCGCCATAGCGGGAGGACCCTACAATGAGCAGTTCTTC.

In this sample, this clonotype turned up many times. The DNA for the CDR3 is TGCAGCGTAGTAGCGGGGCTTCGAAGGGATGAGCAGTTCTTC. Translating gives CSVVAGLRRDEQFF. V is TRBV29-1 and J is TRBJ2-1; 8 positions match TRBD2. V lost 6 bases to trimming and J lost 8 bases; unmatched junction nucleotides: 12. Germline CDR1 SQVTM, CDR2 ANQGSEA. The length of the CDR3 is 14 residues.

The CDR3 is CASSSRWTGPDTQYF. The CDR3 region has the DNA TGTGCCAGCAGCTCTAGGTGGACCGGACCAGATACGCAGTATTTT. The rearrangement links TRBV7-6 to TRBJ2-3; D is uncertain. The CDR3 totals 15 residues. V was pared by 4 bases and J by 4 bases, with 15 bases between. In germline, CDR1 is SGHVS, CDR2 FNYEAQ.

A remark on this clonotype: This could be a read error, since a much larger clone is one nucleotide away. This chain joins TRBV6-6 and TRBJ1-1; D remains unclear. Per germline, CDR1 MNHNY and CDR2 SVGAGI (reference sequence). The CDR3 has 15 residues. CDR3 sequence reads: CASSYPRSMNTGAFF. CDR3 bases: TGTGCCAGCAGTTACCCCAGATCCATGAACACTGGAGCTTTCTTT.

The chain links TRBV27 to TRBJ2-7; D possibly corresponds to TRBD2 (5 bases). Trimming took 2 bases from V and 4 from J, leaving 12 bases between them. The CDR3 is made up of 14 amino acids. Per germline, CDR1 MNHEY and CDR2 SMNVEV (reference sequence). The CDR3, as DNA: TGTGCCAGCAGTTTAGTCGGGGTAGGTTACGAGCAGTACTTC. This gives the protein CASSLVGVGYEQYF.

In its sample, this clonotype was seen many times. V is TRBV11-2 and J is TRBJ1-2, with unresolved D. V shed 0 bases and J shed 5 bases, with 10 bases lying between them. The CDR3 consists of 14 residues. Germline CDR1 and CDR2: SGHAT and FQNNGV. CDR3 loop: CASSLDITRYGYTF. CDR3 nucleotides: TGTGCCAGCAGCTTAGATATTACAAGATATGGCTACACCTTC.

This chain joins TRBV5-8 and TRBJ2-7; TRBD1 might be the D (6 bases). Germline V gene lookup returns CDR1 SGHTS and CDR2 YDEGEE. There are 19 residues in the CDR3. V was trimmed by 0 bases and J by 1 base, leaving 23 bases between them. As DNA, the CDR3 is TGTGCCAGCAGCTTGGGTCAGGGGCCAAACCAAGGAAAATCCTACGAGCAGTACTTC. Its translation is CASSLGQGPNQGKSYEQYF.

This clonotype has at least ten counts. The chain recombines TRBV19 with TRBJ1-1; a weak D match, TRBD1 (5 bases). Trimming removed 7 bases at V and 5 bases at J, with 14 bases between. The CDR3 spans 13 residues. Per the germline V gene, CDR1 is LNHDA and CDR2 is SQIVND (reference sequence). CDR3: CASKSREITEAFF. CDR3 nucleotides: TGTGCCAGTAAGTCCAGGGAAATAACTGAAGCTTTCTTT.

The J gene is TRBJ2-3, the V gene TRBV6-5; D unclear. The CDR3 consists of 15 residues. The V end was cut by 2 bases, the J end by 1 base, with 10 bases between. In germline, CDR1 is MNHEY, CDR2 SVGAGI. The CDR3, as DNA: TGTGCCAGCAGTTACAAAGAATCCCGCACAGATACGCAGTATTTT. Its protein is CASSYKESRTDTQYF.